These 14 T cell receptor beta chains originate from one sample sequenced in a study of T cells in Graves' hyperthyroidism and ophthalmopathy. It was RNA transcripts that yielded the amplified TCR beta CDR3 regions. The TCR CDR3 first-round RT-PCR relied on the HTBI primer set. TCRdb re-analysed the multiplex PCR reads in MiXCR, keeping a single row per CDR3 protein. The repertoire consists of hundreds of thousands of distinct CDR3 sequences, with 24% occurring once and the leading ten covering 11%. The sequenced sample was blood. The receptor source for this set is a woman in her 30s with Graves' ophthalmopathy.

CDR3 sequence (DNA): TGTGCCAGCAGCCCCGGGACAGGGGAAGGCAGCAATCAGCCCCAGCATTTT. The encoded protein is CASSPGTGEGSNQPQHF. V is TRBV3-1 and J is TRBJ1-5; TRBD1 matches 10 bases. After removal of 4 bases from V and 1 base from J, the junction contained 7 bases not matched to a gene. The CDR3 contains 17 residues. The germline V gene encodes CDR1 LGHDT and CDR2 YNNKEL (reference sequence).

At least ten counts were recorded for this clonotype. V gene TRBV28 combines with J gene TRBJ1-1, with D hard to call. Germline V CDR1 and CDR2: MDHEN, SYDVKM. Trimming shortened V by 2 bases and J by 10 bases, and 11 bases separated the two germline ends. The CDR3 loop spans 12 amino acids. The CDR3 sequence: CASSLEESAAFF. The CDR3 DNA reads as TGTGCCAGCAGTTTAGAGGAAAGCGCAGCTTTCTTT.

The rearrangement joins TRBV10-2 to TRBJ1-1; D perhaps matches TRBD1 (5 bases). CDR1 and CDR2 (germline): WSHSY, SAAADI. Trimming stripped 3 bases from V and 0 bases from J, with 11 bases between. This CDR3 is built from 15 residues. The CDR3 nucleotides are TGCGCCAGCAGTGACGGGGCAGGGATGAACACTGAAGCTTTCTTT. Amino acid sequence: CASSDGAGMNTEAFF.

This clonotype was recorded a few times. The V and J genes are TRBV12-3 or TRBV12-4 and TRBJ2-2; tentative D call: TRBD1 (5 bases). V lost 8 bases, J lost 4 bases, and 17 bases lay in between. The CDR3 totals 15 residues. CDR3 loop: CASSQGKGVTGELFF. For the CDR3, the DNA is TGTGCCAGCTCCCAGGGAAAGGGCGTCACCGGGGAGCTGTTTTTT.

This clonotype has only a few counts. The CDR3 DNA sequence: TGCAGCGTTGTGGTGGTAGGGAAGGACTATGGCTACACCTTC. As protein: CSVVVVGKDYGYTF. This chain uses TRBV29-1 with TRBJ1-2, with D uncertain. V shed 4 bases and J shed 3 bases, with 15 bases lying between them. CDR3 size: 14 residues. The V gene's germline CDR1 is SQVTM and CDR2 ANQGSEA.

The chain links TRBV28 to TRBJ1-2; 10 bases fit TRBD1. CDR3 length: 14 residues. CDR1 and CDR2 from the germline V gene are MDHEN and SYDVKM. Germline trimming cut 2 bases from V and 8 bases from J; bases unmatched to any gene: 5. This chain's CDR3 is CASSLETGGKGYTF. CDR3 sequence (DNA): TGTGCCAGCAGTTTAGAGACAGGGGGCAAGGGCTACACCTTC.

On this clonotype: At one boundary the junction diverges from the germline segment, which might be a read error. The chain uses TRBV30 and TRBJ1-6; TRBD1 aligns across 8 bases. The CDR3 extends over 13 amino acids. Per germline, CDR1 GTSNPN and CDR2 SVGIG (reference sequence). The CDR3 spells CAWGQGDNPPLHF. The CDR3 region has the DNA TGTGCCTGGGGACAGGGCGATAATCCACCCCTCCACTTT.

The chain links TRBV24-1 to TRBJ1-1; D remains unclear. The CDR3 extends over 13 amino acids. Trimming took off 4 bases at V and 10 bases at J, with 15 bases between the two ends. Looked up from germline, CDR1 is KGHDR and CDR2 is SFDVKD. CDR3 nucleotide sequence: TGTGCCACCAGTGACCCGCCAATCAGGAGAGCTTTCTTT. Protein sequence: CATSDPPIRRAFF.

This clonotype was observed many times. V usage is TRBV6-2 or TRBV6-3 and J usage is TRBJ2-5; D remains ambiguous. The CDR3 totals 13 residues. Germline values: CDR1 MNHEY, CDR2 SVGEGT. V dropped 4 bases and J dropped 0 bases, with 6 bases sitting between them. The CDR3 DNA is TGTGCCAGCAGTTCGCCAAACCAAGAGACCCAGTACTTC. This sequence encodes CASSSPNQETQYF.

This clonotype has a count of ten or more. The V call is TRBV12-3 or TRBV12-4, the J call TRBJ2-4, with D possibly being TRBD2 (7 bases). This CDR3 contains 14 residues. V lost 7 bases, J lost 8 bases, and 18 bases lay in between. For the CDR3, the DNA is TGTGCCAGCACCAAGGGGGGGGGCCGTGACATTCAGTACTTC. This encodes CASTKGGGRDIQYF.

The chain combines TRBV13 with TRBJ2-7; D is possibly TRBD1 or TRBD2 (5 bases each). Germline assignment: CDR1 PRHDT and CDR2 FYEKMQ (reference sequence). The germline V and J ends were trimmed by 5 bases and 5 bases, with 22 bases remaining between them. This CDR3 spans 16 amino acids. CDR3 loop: CASSLTLGTRDHEQYF. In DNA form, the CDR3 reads TGTGCCAGCAGCCTTACCCTCGGGACCAGGGACCACGAGCAGTACTTC. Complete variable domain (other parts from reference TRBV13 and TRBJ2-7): AAGVIQSPRHLIKEKRETATLKCYPIPRHDTVYWYQQGPGQDPQFLISFYEKMQSDKGSIPDRFSAQQFSDYHSELNMSSLELGDSALYFCASSLTLGTRDHEQYFGPGTRLTVT.

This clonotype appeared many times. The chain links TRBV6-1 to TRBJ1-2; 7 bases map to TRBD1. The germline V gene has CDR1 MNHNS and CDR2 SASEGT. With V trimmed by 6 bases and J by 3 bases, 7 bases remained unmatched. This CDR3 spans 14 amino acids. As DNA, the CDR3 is TGTGCCAGCAGGCGGGACAGCCAGGACTATGGCTACACCTTC. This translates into CASRRDSQDYGYTF.

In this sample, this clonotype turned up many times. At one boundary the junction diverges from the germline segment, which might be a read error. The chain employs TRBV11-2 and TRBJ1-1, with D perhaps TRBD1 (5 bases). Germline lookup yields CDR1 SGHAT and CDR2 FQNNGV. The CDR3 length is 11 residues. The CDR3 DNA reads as TGTGCCAGCAGCTTAGGAAGTGAAGGGGTCTTT. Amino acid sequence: CASSLGSEGVF.

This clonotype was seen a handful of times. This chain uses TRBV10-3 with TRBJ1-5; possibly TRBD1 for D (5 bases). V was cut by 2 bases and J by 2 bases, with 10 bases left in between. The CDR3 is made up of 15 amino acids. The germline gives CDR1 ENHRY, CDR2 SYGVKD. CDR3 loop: CAISEGRDGNQPQHF. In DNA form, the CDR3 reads TGTGCCATCAGTGAGGGCAGGGACGGCAATCAGCCCCAGCATTTT.